These T cell receptor beta chains were read from a single sample in a study of blood T cell repertoires in COVID-19. Only in-frame clones appear in the TCRdb table, and some are missing; sequencing was by immunoSEQ multiplex PCR. The table includes around 300,000 clones, 88% detected once. Sequenced: PBMCs or T cells enriched from blood (not recorded which). These receptors all come from a woman between 45 and 65 years old who had recovered from COVID-19. The CDR3 runs from the conserved cysteine through the conserved F or W. The order of the fields is clone size, V gene, J gene, D gene, CDR3 protein, CDR3 DNA. D genes are given only for firm matches. Rows may omit the clone size; those that give it use once, few, many or a size class.

.	TRBV19	TRBJ2-3	TRBD2	CASKAGVSGDTQYF	TGTGCCAGTAAGGCGGGAGTCTCAGGAGATACGCAGTATTTT
.	TRBV30	TRBJ1-1	TRBD1	CAWSPTGGAFF	TGTGCCTGGAGTCCAACAGGGGGAGCTTTCTTT
.	TRBV5-1	TRBJ2-7	TRBD2	CASSSKPSGRADVGEQYF	TGCGCCAGCAGCTCCAAACCTAGCGGGAGGGCGGATGTCGGCGAGCAGTACTTC
.	TRBV21-1	TRBJ1-1	.	CASSAPVDMNTEAFF	TGTGCCAGCAGCGCCCCGGTCGATATGAACACTGAAGCTTTCTTT
once	TRBV18	TRBJ1-1	.	CASSPRHRVGTEAFF	TGTGCCAGCTCACCAAGACACAGGGTTGGTACTGAAGCTTTCTTT
once	TRBV6-2/TRBV6-3	TRBJ2-5	.	CASSYSGPQETQYF	TGTGCCAGCAGTTACTCGGGGCCACAAGAGACCCAGTACTTC
.	TRBV6-5	TRBJ2-1	TRBD2	CASSQGLAGANEQFF	TGTGCCAGCAGCCAAGGACTAGCGGGAGCCAATGAGCAGTTCTTC
.	TRBV13	TRBJ1-1	.	CASSFTPNTEAFF	TGTGCCAGCAGCTTTACACCGAACACTGAAGCTTTCTTT
.	TRBV5-1	TRBJ2-5	.	CASSPGDSGTQYF	TGCGCCAGCAGCCCGGGAGATTCCGGGACCCAGTACTTC
once	TRBV7-8	TRBJ1-5	TRBD1	CASSFITGGGNQPQHF	TGTGCCAGCAGCTTTATAACAGGGGGCGGCAATCAGCCCCAGCATTTT
.	TRBV7-2	TRBJ1-5	.	CASSPTEYSNQPQHF	TGTGCCAGCAGCCCGACAGAGTATAGCAATCAGCCCCAGCATTTT